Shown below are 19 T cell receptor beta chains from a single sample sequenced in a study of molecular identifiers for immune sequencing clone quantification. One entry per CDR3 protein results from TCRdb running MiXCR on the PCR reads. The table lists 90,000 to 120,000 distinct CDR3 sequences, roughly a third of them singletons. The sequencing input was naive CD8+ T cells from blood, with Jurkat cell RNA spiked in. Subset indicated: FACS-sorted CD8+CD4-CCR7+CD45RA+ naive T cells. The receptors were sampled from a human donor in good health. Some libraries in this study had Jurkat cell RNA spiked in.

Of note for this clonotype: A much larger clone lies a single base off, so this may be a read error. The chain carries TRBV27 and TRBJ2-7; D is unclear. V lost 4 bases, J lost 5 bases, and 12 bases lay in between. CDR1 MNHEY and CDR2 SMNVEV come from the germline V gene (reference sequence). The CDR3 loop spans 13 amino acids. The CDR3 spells CASSSTLGHEQYF. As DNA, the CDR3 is TGTGCCAGCAGTTCCACCCTGGGCCACGAGCAGTACTTC.

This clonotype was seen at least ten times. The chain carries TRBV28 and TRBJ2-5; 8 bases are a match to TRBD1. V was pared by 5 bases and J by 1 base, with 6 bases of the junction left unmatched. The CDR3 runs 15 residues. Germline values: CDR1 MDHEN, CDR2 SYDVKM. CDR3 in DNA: TGTGCCAGCAGTCACCGGACAGGGATCCAAGAGACCCAGTACTTC. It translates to CASSHRTGIQETQYF.

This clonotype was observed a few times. DNA of the CDR3: TGTGCCAGCAGCCCTGGGGGCTTGGGTCAGCCCCAGCATTTT. Translated: CASSPGGLGQPQHF. The rearrangement links TRBV27 to TRBJ1-5, with a possible D match to TRBD1 (6 bases). CDR3 length equals 14 residues. V lost 6 bases, J lost 6 bases, and 15 bases lay in between. Germline values: CDR1 MNHEY, CDR2 SMNVEV (reference sequence).

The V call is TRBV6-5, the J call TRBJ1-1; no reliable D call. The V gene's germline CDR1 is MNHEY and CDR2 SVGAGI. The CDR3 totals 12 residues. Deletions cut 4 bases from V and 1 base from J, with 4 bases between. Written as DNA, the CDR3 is TGTGCCAGCAGTTCCCAGAACACTGAAGCTTTCTTT. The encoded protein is CASSSQNTEAFF.

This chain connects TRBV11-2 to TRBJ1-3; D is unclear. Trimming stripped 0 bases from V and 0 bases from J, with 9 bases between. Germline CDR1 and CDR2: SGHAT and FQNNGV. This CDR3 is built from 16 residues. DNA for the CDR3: TGTGCCAGCAGCTTAGATCCGCGGTTCTCTGGAAACACCATATATTTT. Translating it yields CASSLDPRFSGNTIYF.

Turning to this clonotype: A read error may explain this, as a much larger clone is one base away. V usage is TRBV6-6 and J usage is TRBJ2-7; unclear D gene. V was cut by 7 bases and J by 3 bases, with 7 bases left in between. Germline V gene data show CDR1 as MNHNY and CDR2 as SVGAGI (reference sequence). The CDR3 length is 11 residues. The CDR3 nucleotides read TGTGCCAGCAAAGCGAACTACGAGCAGTACTTC. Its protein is CASKANYEQYF.

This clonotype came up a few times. The CDR3 sequence: CASMTARLAGGPNEQFF. The CDR3 DNA reads TGTGCCAGCATGACGGCCCGACTAGCGGGAGGGCCGAATGAGCAGTTCTTC. V and J are TRBV28 and TRBJ2-1; TRBD2 matches 14 bases. V shed 7 bases and J 7 bases; nucleotides not matched to a gene: 12. CDR1 is MDHEN and CDR2 is SYDVKM in the germline V gene. There are 17 residues in the CDR3.

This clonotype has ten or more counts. The CDR3 bases are TGCGCCAGCAGCCAAGTGCCGGGAGGGATAGATGAGCAGTTCTTC. It encodes CASSQVPGGIDEQFF. This sequence joins TRBV4-3 and TRBJ2-1; 8 positions match TRBD2. The CDR3 has 15 residues. The trim removed 1 base at V and 8 bases at J, leaving 7 bases unmatched. Germline V gene sequence: CDR1 LGHNA, CDR2 YSLEER.

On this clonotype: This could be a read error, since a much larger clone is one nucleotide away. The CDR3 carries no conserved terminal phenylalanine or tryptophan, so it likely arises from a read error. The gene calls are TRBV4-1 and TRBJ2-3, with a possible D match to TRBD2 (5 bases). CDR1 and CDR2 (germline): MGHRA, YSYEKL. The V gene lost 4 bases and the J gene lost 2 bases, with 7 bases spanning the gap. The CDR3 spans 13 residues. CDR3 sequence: CASSPAATDTQYY. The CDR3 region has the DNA TGCGCCAGCAGCCCAGCGGCCACAGATACGCAGTATTAT.

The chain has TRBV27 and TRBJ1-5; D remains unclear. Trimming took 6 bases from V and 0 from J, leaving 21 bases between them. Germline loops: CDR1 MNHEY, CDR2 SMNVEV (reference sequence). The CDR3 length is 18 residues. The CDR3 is CASRSSQAGDYSNQPQHF. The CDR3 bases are TGTGCCAGCAGGTCGAGCCAGGCCGGAGATTATAGCAATCAGCCCCAGCATTTT.

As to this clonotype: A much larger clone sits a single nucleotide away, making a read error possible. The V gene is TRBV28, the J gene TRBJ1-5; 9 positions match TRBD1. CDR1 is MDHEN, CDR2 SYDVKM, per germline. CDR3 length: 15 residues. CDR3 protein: CASCLRTGEDQPQHF. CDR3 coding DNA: TGTGCCAGCTGTTTAAGGACAGGGGAAGATCAGCCCCAGCATTTT.

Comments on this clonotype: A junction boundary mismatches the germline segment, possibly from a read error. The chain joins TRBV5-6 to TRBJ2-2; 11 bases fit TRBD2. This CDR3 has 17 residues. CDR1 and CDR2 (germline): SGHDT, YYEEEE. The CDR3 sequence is CASSREGGLADTGELYF. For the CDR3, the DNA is TGTGCCAGCAGCCGAGAGGGGGGACTAGCGGACACCGGGGAGCTGTATTTT.

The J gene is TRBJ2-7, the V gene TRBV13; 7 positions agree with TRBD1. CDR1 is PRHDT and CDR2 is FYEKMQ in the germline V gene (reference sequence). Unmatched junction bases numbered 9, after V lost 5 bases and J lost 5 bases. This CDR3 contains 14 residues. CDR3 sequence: CASSPLGRGNEQYF. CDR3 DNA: TGTGCCAGCAGCCCTCTGGGCAGGGGGAACGAGCAGTACTTC.

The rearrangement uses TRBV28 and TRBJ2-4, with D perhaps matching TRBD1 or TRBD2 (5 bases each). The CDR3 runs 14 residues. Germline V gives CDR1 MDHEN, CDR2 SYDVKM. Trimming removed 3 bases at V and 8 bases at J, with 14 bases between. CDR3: CASSFLEGLDIQYF. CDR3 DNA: TGTGCCAGCAGTTTTCTTGAGGGGCTGGACATTCAGTACTTC. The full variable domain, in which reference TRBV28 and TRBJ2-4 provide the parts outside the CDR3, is DVKVTQSSRYLVKRTGEKVFLECVQDMDHENMFWYRQDPGLGLRLIYFSYDVKMKEKGDIPEGYSVSREKKERFSLILESASTNQTSMYLCASSFLEGLDIQYFGAGTRLSVL.

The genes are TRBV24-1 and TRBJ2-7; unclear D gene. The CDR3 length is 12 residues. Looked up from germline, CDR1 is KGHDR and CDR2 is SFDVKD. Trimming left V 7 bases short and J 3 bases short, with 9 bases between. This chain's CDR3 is CATRVAFYEQYF. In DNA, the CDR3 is TGTGCCACCAGAGTCGCTTTCTACGAGCAGTACTTC.

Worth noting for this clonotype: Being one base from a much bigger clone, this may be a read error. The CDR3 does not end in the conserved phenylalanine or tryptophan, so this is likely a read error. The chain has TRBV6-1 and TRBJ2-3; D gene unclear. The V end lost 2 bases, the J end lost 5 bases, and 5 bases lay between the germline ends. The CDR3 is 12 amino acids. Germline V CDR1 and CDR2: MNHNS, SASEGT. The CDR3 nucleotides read TGTGCCAGCAGTGAATGGGGAGATACGCAGTATCTT. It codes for CASSEWGDTQYL.

The DNA of the CDR3 is TGCGCCAGCAGCCAAGGTACGACTAGCGGGAGGTACGAGCAGTACTTC. Protein: CASSQGTTSGRYEQYF. The genes are TRBV4-3 and TRBJ2-7; TRBD2 aligns across 13 bases. Per germline, CDR1 LGHNA and CDR2 YSLEER. CDR3 length: 16 amino acids. With 1 base clipped from V and 4 bases from J, the junction kept 4 bases outside the gene matches.

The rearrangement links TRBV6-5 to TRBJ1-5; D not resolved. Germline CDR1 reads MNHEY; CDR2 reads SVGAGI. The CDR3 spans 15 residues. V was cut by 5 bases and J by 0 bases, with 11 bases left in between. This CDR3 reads CASSPWWGSNQPQHF. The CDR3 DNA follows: TGTGCCAGCAGTCCCTGGTGGGGTAGCAATCAGCCCCAGCATTTT.

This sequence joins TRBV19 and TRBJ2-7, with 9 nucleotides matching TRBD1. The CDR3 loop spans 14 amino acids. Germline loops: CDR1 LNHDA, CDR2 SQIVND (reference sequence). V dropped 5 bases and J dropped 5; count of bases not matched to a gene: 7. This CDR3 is CASSSPGQGNEQYF. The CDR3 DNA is TGTGCCAGTAGTTCACCGGGACAGGGTAACGAGCAGTACTTC.